The 15 T cell receptor beta chains presented below share a single source sample, sequenced in a study of T cell repertoires in cytomegalovirus infection. TCRdb reanalysed the reads using MiXCR and keeps one entry per CDR3 protein. This table holds 300,000 to 400,000 distinct CDR3 sequences, about a sixth found once. The sequenced sample consisted of PBMCs. Every receptor here comes from a human donor in good health (CMV status not recorded). Some clones in this sample may be carry-over from other donors' samples.

This clonotype was seen ten or more times. The chain joins TRBV6-6 to TRBJ2-4; the D is unclear. V shed 6 bases and J shed 9 bases, with 12 bases lying between them. CDR3 size: 12 residues. CDR1 and CDR2 (germline): MNHNY, SVGAGI (reference sequence). This chain's CDR3 is CASSPPGIIQYF. CDR3 coding DNA: TGTGCCAGCAGCCCCCCGGGCATCATTCAGTACTTC.

The chain uses TRBV7-2 and TRBJ1-2; D unclear. Trimming pared 5 bases from V and 1 base from J, leaving 8 bases between. Germline values: CDR1 SGHTA, CDR2 FQGNSA. The CDR3 spans 13 residues. The DNA for the CDR3 is TGTGCCAGCAGCGCAGGTTATAACTATGGCTACACCTTC. Residues: CASSAGYNYGYTF.

This clonotype was counted a few times. The V and J genes are TRBV7-9 and TRBJ1-1, with D unclear. The V end was cut by 3 bases, the J end by 0 bases, with 5 bases between. The length of the CDR3 is 13 residues. Germline CDR1 and CDR2: SEHNR and FQNEAQ (reference sequence). CDR3 bases: TGTGCCAGCAGCTTTTTAGTGAACACTGAAGCTTTCTTT. It translates to CASSFLVNTEAFF.

This rearrangement joins TRBV20-1 to TRBJ2-3; 8 nucleotides agree with TRBD2. The V gene's germline CDR1 is DFQATT and CDR2 SNEGSKA (reference sequence). Trimming removed 4 bases from V and 0 bases from J; junction bases left unmatched: 6. CDR3 length: 15 residues. CDR3 protein: CSATDREGSTDTQYF. The CDR3 DNA reads as TGCAGTGCTACCGACCGGGAGGGGAGCACAGATACGCAGTATTTT.

The V and J genes are TRBV20-1 and TRBJ2-3, with a possible D match to TRBD2 (5 bases). The V and J ends lost 2 bases and 1 base respectively, with 10 bases between them. This CDR3 comprises 14 residues. Looked up from germline, CDR1 is DFQATT and CDR2 is SNEGSKA (reference sequence). The CDR3 region is CSARPTGGTDTQYF. DNA for the CDR3: TGCAGTGCTAGACCGACCGGGGGCACAGATACGCAGTATTTT.

This chain uses TRBV28 with TRBJ1-6; the D gene is possibly TRBD1 (5 bases). From germline, CDR1 is MDHEN and CDR2 SYDVKM. V was trimmed by 3 bases and J by 0 bases, leaving 12 bases between them. This CDR3 region has 17 residues. CDR3 DNA sequence: TGTGCCAGCAGTTTGGGGCAGGCGAGCTCCTATAATTCACCCCTCCACTTT. Amino acids: CASSLGQASSYNSPLHF. The whole variable domain, filled in from reference TRBV28 and TRBJ1-6, reads DVKVTQSSRYLVKRTGEKVFLECVQDMDHENMFWYRQDPGLGLRLIYFSYDVKMKEKGDIPEGYSVSREKKERFSLILESASTNQTSMYLCASSLGQASSYNSPLHFGNGTRLTVT.

A few counts support this clonotype. The chain is built from TRBV7-8 and TRBJ2-5; a possible D gene is TRBD1 (5 bases). V shed 7 bases and J shed 1 base, with 13 bases lying between them. The CDR3 runs to 14 residues. From germline, CDR1 is SGHVS and CDR2 FQNEAQ. CDR3 nucleotide sequence: TGTGCCAGCACAAGACAGATCCTCCAAGAGACCCAGTACTTC. It translates to CASTRQILQETQYF.

About this clonotype itself: A much larger clone sits a single nucleotide away, making a read error possible. The rearrangement links TRBV7-2 to TRBJ2-5; the D gene is possibly TRBD2 (6 bases). V was shortened by 3 bases and J by 5 bases, with 16 bases between the two germline ends. Germline V gives CDR1 SGHTA, CDR2 FQGNSA. The CDR3 consists of 15 residues. The CDR3 nucleotides are TGTGCCAGCAGCTTTCCGATGGGAGGCGGGGAGACCCAGTACTTC. It is translated as CASSFPMGGGETQYF.

CDR3 sequence reads: CASSQGTSASYEQYF. DNA of the CDR3: TGCGCCAGCAGCCAAGGGACTAGCGCCTCCTACGAGCAGTACTTC. The chain joins TRBV4-1 to TRBJ2-7; 9 bases are shared with TRBD2. The ends lost 1 base at V and 0 bases at J; junction bases unmatched: 1. The germline gives CDR1 MGHRA, CDR2 YSYEKL. The CDR3 runs 15 residues.

This clonotype has a handful of counts. The chain carries TRBV10-2 and TRBJ1-4, with D uncertain. Trimming took 2 bases from V and 6 from J, leaving 10 bases between them. CDR3 length: 14 amino acids. CDR1 is WSHSY and CDR2 is SAAADI in the germline V gene. The CDR3 spells CASSEKARDEKLFF. CDR3 DNA: TGCGCCAGCAGTGAGAAGGCACGAGATGAAAAACTGTTTTTT.

The chain couples TRBV15 to TRBJ2-3, with 11 bases fitting TRBD2. Trimming removed 0 bases from V and 4 bases from J; junction bases left unmatched: 6. The CDR3 has 17 residues. Germline assignment: CDR1 LNHNV and CDR2 YYDKDF (reference sequence). CDR3 region: CATSRDLTSGSSDTQYF. CDR3 in DNA: TGTGCCACCAGCAGAGATCTAACTAGCGGGAGCTCAGATACGCAGTATTTT.

This rearrangement joins TRBV4-1 to TRBJ1-2; D gene ambiguous. The V end lost 1 base, the J end lost 2 bases, and 14 bases lay between the germline ends. This CDR3 region has 16 residues. Germline CDR1 MGHRA, CDR2 YSYEKL. The DNA for the CDR3 is TGCGCCAGCAGCCAAGCAGTAGCACTAATCAACTATGGCTACACCTTC. It encodes CASSQAVALINYGYTF.

Comment on this clonotype: A much larger clone is a single base away; this may be a read error. The rearrangement uses TRBV28 and TRBJ2-1, with TRBD2 identical over 8 bases. Per the germline V gene, CDR1 is MDHEN and CDR2 is SYDVKM. The CDR3 is made up of 18 amino acids. CDR3 coding DNA: TGTGTCAGCAGTTTACTGGCGGGGGGACCCAGCTCCTACAATGAGCAGTTCTTC. Translating it yields CVSSLLAGGPSSYNEQFF.

This clonotype was observed many times. V usage is TRBV7-2 and J usage is TRBJ2-5; a possible D gene is TRBD1 (6 bases). The CDR3 runs to 12 residues. Deletions cut 10 bases from V and 5 bases from J, with 14 bases between. Germline V gives CDR1 SGHTA, CDR2 FQGNSA. In nucleotides, the CDR3 is TGTGCCACCAGGGGAGATGGGGAGACCCAGTACTTC. Its protein product is CATRGDGETQYF.

This chain joins TRBV5-1 and TRBJ2-3; D assignment may be TRBD1 or TRBD2 (5 bases each). CDR1 and CDR2 from the germline V gene are SGHRS and YFSETQ. The CDR3 is 14 residues long. Trimming cost V 2 bases and J 6 bases, with 13 bases left between them. This CDR3 is CASSFGAEEDTQYF. CDR3 bases: TGCGCCAGCAGCTTTGGGGCGGAGGAGGATACGCAGTATTTT.